These 19 T cell receptor beta chains came from one sample sequenced in a study of siplizumab effects on memory and regulatory T cells. Data came from immunoSEQ multiplex PCR; TCRdb stores just in-frame clones and leaves some out. There are about 120,000 clones in the sample; approximately 94% occur only once, and around 1.7% lies in the top ten. The sample taken for sequencing was non-Treg CD4+ T cells sorted from blood. These receptors all stem from a human donor in good health.

The count of this clone is one. The gene calls are TRBV5-4 and TRBJ2-1; tentatively, D is TRBD1 (5 bases). Deletions cut 0 bases from V and 0 bases from J, with 10 bases between. CDR3 length equals 16 residues. Per the germline V gene, CDR1 is SGHNT and CDR2 is YYREEE (reference sequence). The CDR3 DNA sequence: TGTGCCAGCAGCTTGGGTGGGGCGGCCTCCTACAATGAGCAGTTCTTC. It specifies CASSLGGAASYNEQFF.

The rearrangement joins TRBV7-6 to TRBJ2-6, with 9 positions matching TRBD2. The CDR3 contains 19 residues. CDR1 and CDR2 (germline): SGHVS, FNYEAQ. V was clipped by 6 bases and J by 0 bases; unmatched bases: 12. CDR3 bases: TGTGCCAGCAGTCTAGAAGGTCTAGCGGGATACTCTGGGGCCAACGTCCTGACTTTC. This encodes CASSLEGLAGYSGANVLTF.

V and J are TRBV30 and TRBJ1-1; unclear D gene. This CDR3 has 12 amino acids. Germline V gene data show CDR1 as GTSNPN and CDR2 as SVGIG (reference sequence). Trimming pared 2 bases from V and 4 bases from J, leaving 8 bases between. The CDR3 nucleotides read TGTGCCTGGAGTTTCTTGAGCACTGAAGCTTTCTTT. Its protein product is CAWSFLSTEAFF.

The chain joins TRBV2 to TRBJ2-7; D gene unclear. Trimming took 4 bases from V and 1 from J, leaving 17 bases between them. Per germline, CDR1 SNHLY and CDR2 FYNNEI. The CDR3 contains 16 residues. The CDR3 bases are TGTGCCAGCAGTGGAGTGGGCGTCGATGTTTCCTACGAGCAGTACTTC. Amino acid sequence: CASSGVGVDVSYEQYF.

The rearrangement joins TRBV28 to TRBJ2-1; a possible D gene is TRBD2 (6 bases). Germline-derived CDR1 and CDR2 are MDHEN and SYDVKM. Trimming removed 3 bases at V and 0 bases at J, with 9 bases between. The CDR3 is 15 residues long. CDR3 bases: TGTGCCAGCAGTTTCGGGGGAAGCTCCTACAATGAGCAGTTCTTC. Amino acid sequence: CASSFGGSSYNEQFF.

This chain uses TRBV11-1 with TRBJ2-3, with TRBD1 matching over 7 bases. Unmatched junction bases numbered 5, after V lost 5 bases and J lost 0 bases. Per the germline V gene, CDR1 is SGHAT and CDR2 is FQDESV (reference sequence). The CDR3 is made up of 15 amino acids. CDR3 sequence: CASSARDRSTDTQYF. In DNA form, the CDR3 reads TGTGCCAGCAGCGCCCGGGACAGAAGCACAGATACGCAGTATTTT.

This chain uses TRBV7-8 with TRBJ2-5; possible D gene TRBD2, 5 bases. Per the germline V gene, CDR1 is SGHVS and CDR2 is FQNEAQ. The CDR3 has 13 amino acids. V lost 3 bases, J lost 5 bases, and 10 bases lay in between. CDR3 amino acids: CASSFPGSETQYF. CDR3 DNA sequence: TGTGCCAGCAGCTTTCCGGGAAGCGAGACCCAGTACTTC.

This clone showed up just once. The chain is built from TRBV2 and TRBJ1-1; D call uncertain. The ends were cut back, 6 bases at V and 1 base at J, with 9 bases in the middle. The CDR3 covers 13 residues. Per the germline V gene, CDR1 is SNHLY and CDR2 is FYNNEI. The CDR3 here is CASSRAPNTEAFF. The CDR3 region has the DNA TGTGCCAGCAGCCGGGCCCCGAACACTGAAGCTTTCTTT.

This clone appeared once. V gene TRBV2 combines with J gene TRBJ2-7; no firm D call. With 5 bases removed from V and 6 bases from J, the gap between germline ends came to 11 bases. There are 12 residues in the CDR3. CDR1 SNHLY and CDR2 FYNNEI come from the germline V gene. CDR3 DNA sequence: TGTGCCAGCAGTCTCCAGGCGCGCGAGCAGTACTTC. It specifies CASSLQAREQYF. The full variable domain, completed using reference TRBV2 and TRBJ2-7, is EPEVTQTPSHQVTQMGQEVILRCVPISNHLYFYWYRQILGQKVEFLVSFYNNEISEKSEIFDDQFSVERPDGSNFTLKIRSTKLEDSAMYFCASSLQAREQYFGPGTRLTVT.

This clone is a singleton in its sample. J is TRBJ2-7 and V is TRBV5-1; 10 bases align to TRBD2. The ends lost 3 bases at V and 4 bases at J; junction bases unmatched: 7. The CDR3 consists of 15 residues. Germline values: CDR1 SGHRS, CDR2 YFSETQ. CDR3 amino acids: CASSSPGTSEYEQYF. CDR3 bases: TGCGCCAGCAGCTCCCCCGGGACTAGCGAATACGAGCAGTACTTC.

The chain couples TRBV7-8 to TRBJ2-3; D not certain. This CDR3 is built from 11 residues. The germline CDR1 and CDR2 sequences are SGHVS and FQNEAQ. V was cut by 5 bases and J by 8 bases, with 8 bases left in between. The CDR3 DNA reads as TGTGCCAGCAGCCCACCGGGTACGCAGTATTTT. This gives the protein CASSPPGTQYF.

The J gene is TRBJ2-5, the V gene TRBV6-6; D may be TRBD2 (7 bases). The J call may be incorrect, as the DNA end agrees better with TRBJ2-7. Looked up from germline, CDR1 is MNHNY and CDR2 is SVGAGI (reference sequence). This CDR3 has 15 amino acids. CDR3 region: CASSYEGGGLYEQYF. The CDR3 DNA sequence: TGTGCCAGCAGTTACGAGGGGGGGGGCCTCTACGAGCAGTACTTC.

The chain recombines TRBV6-5 with TRBJ2-4; a possible D gene is TRBD2 (5 bases). This CDR3 is 13 amino acids long. V dropped 5 bases and J dropped 4 bases, with 9 bases sitting between them. The germline V gene encodes CDR1 MNHEY and CDR2 SVGAGI. This CDR3 is CASSPQRKNIQYF. The DNA for the CDR3 is TGTGCCAGCAGTCCGCAGCGGAAAAACATTCAGTACTTC.

The V and J genes are TRBV6-5 and TRBJ1-1; 8 positions match TRBD1. CDR3 length equals 15 residues. CDR1 is MNHEY and CDR2 is SVGAGI in the germline V gene. V lost 0 bases, J lost 0 bases, and 0 bases stayed unmatched. The DNA of the CDR3 is TGTGCCAGCAGTTACTCGACAGGGGTGAACACTGAAGCTTTCTTT. This sequence encodes CASSYSTGVNTEAFF.

DNA of the CDR3: TGTGCCAGCAGTGAAGGGGACACCTTCTATGGCTACACCTTC. It encodes CASSEGDTFYGYTF. The rearrangement links TRBV6-1 to TRBJ1-2; tentative D call: TRBD1 (6 bases). This CDR3 spans 14 amino acids. CDR1 is MNHNS and CDR2 is SASEGT in the germline V gene. The V gene lost 1 base and the J gene lost 4 bases, with 10 bases spanning the gap.

The CDR3 DNA follows: TGTGCCAGCAGTTACCCGGGACAGGGAAATTGGGAGACCCAGTACTTC. Translation: CASSYPGQGNWETQYF. V is TRBV25-1 and J is TRBJ2-5; 9 nucleotides line up with TRBD1. CDR3 size: 16 residues. Germline CDR1 is MGHDK and CDR2 is SYGVNS. V was clipped by 5 bases and J by 5 bases; unmatched bases: 12.

V gene TRBV5-6 combines with J gene TRBJ1-4, with D maybe TRBD1 (5 bases). The CDR3 runs 14 residues. Germline V gene lookup returns CDR1 SGHDT and CDR2 YYEEEE. V shed 1 base and J shed 8 bases, with 12 bases lying between them. Here the CDR3 reads CASSLRMTDEKLFF. The DNA for the CDR3 is TGTGCCAGCAGCTTGAGGATGACAGACGAAAAACTGTTTTTT.

Here the CDR3 DNA reads TGTGCCAGCAACAGAGAGGTTACTGAAGCTTTCTTT. This codes for CASNREVTEAFF. The V gene is TRBV7-9, the J gene TRBJ1-1; D is unresolved. Germline CDR1 and CDR2: SEHNR and FQNEAQ (reference sequence). CDR3 length: 12 amino acids. The V end lost 7 bases, the J end lost 5 bases, and 11 bases lay between the germline ends.

The chain uses TRBV25-1 and TRBJ2-2; tentatively, D is TRBD1 (6 bases). The CDR3 is 14 amino acids. Germline V lookup: CDR1 MGHDK, CDR2 SYGVNS. V lost 4 bases, J lost 6 bases, and 12 bases lay in between. CDR3 DNA: TGTGCCAGCAGTGCTACGGGACACCCCGGGGAGCTGTTTTTT. It codes for CASSATGHPGELFF.